This TCR beta chain was identified during a study of T cell responses to AZD1222 COVID-19 vaccine. Study results and limitations: It was only a handful of AZD1222 recipients who were seropositive at baseline.

As concerns this clone: Its antigen is as yet unknown.

The assay was immunoSEQ multiplex PCR, and TCRdb's table has in-frame clones only and misses some. The sample lists 150,000 or so clones; roughly 90% were seen once. The specimen comprised peripheral blood, sampled on day 0 of AZD1222 vaccination. The sequence was collected from an adult in good health.

Here the CDR3 DNA reads TGCAGCGTTGAACAGGGTGCGCACACCGGGGAGCTGTTTTTT. It encodes CSVEQGAHTGELFF. The chain recombines TRBV29-1 with TRBJ2-2; maybe TRBD1 (5 bases). Per germline, CDR1 SQVTM and CDR2 ANQGSEA. The CDR3 consists of 14 residues. V was clipped by 2 bases and J by 3 bases, with 10 bases between them.